This T cell receptor beta chain derives from a study of control samples from healthy donors and cancer patients. This CDR3 comprises 14 residues. V lost 1 base and J 3 bases, leaving 9 bases between the germline ends. CDR1 and CDR2 from the germline V gene are SGHTA and FQGNSA. The repertoire was sequenced with immunoSEQ multiplex PCR; TCRdb's copy has only in-frame clones and lacks some. Of around 18,000 clones in the sample, 70% to 90% were seen once. The sample consisted of PBMCs. This receptor was identified in a woman between 65 and 79 years old with colorectal cancer. J is TRBJ1-2 and V is TRBV7-2; no clear D. The CDR3 nucleotides read TGTGCCAGCAGCTTAGAGGGCAGCTACTATGGCTACACCTTC. Translated: CASSLEGSYYGYTF.